This TCR beta chain was profiled in a study of T cell changes during pregnancy in multiple sclerosis. The repertoire was sequenced with immunoSEQ multiplex PCR; TCRdb's copy has only in-frame clones and lacks some. The sample includes about 75,000 clones, 89% of them seen just once. J gave up 7 bases and V 2 bases, and 3 bases lay outside the gene matches. The germline gives CDR1 MRHNA, CDR2 SNTAGT. This CDR3 spans 15 amino acids. The V gene is TRBV6-4, the J gene TRBJ2-6, with 9 bases that match TRBD1. This TCR derives from a female donor in good health, enrolled as a control in a pregnancy study. Source: peripheral blood, taken in the first trimester of pregnancy. CDR3 DNA: TGTGCCAGCAGTGACGAGGGACAGGGCGCCAACGTCCTGACTTTC. This gives the protein CASSDEGQGANVLTF.